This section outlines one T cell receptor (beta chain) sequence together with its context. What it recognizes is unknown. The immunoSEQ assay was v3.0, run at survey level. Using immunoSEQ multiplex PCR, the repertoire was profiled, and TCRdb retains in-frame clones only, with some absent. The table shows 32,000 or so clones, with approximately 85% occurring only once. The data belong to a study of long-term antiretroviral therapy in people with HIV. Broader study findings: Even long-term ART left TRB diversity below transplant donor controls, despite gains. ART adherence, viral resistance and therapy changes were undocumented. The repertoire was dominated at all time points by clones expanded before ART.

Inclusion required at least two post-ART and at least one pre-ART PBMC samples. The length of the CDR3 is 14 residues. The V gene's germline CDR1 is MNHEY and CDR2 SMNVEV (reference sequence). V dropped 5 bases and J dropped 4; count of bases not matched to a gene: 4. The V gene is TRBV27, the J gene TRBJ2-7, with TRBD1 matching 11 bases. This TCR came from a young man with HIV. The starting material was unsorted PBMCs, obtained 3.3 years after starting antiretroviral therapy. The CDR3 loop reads CASSPGTGGYEQYF. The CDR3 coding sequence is TGTGCCAGCAGTCCTGGGACAGGGGGGTACGAGCAGTACTTC.